A selection of T cell receptor beta chains follows, all from one sample in a study of T cell responses to AZD1222 COVID-19 vaccine. Method: immunoSEQ multiplex PCR; TCRdb's copy keeps in-frame clones and lacks some. The data contain 120,000 to 150,000 clones, 80% to 95% of them singletons. Here the sequenced sample was peripheral blood, taken 28 days after the second AZD1222 dose. These receptors all come from an adult who received the AZD1222 COVID-19 vaccine. CDR3s include the opening cysteine and the closing phenylalanine or tryptophan. D genes are given only for firm matches. Not every row has a clone size; where given, it reads once, few, many or a size class.

>TRBV6-2/TRBV6-3|NA|TRBJ2-1|TRBD2
TGTGCCAGCAGCACAAGCGGGGGCGGCAATGAGCAGTTCTTC
CASSTSGGGNEQFF
>TRBV12-5|NA|TRBJ1-2|NA
TGTGCTAGTGGTTTTGGTTCCCCGGTAAGGGGAGGGTATGGCTACACCTTC
CASGFGSPVRGGYGYTF
>TRBV28|NA|TRBJ2-3|TRBD2
TGTGCCAGCAGTTTTGGGGGACTAGCGGGAGGAGATACGCAGTATTTT
CASSFGGLAGGDTQYF
>TRBV7-3|once|TRBJ1-1|NA
TGTGCCAGCAGCCCCGGGGGTATGAACACTGAAGCTTTCTTT
CASSPGGMNTEAFF
>TRBV11-2|NA|TRBJ1-4|TRBD1
TGTGCCAGCAGCTCATCGGACAGGGGGCGGCGTGAAAAACTGTTTTTT
CASSSSDRGRREKLFF
>TRBV6-2/TRBV6-3|NA|TRBJ2-7|TRBD2
TGTGCCAGCACTTATCGGACTAGCAGAACAGTCGAGCAGTACTTC
CASTYRTSRTVEQYF
>TRBV28|NA|TRBJ1-4|NA
TGTGCCAGCAGTGCTAGTGCGGGGGAAGAAAAACTGTTTTTT
CASSASAGEEKLFF
>TRBV6-2/TRBV6-3|NA|TRBJ2-3|TRBD2
TGTGCCAGCAGTTCAAATCAACTACTAGCGGAGCCCACAGATACGCAGTATTTT
CASSSNQLLAEPTDTQYF
>TRBV5-6|NA|TRBJ2-7|NA
TGTGCCAGCAGCTTGCTGTCTGCCGGGGGATACGAGCAGTACTTC
CASSLLSAGGYEQYF
>TRBV6-1|NA|TRBJ1-1|NA
TGTGCCAGCAGTGAAGGACAGCCTCTTGAAGCTTTCTTT
CASSEGQPLEAFF
>TRBV9|NA|TRBJ1-2|NA
TGTGCCAGCAGCGCGAACGGACCCTATGGCTACACCTTC
CASSANGPYGYTF
>TRBV5-4|once|TRBJ1-4|TRBD1
TGTGCCAGCAGCTTACAGGGGGTTAATGAAAAACTGTTTTTT
CASSLQGVNEKLFF
>TRBV6-6|NA|TRBJ2-7|NA
TGTGCCAGCAGTTACCGAACTGTAGCCCCCTACGAGCAGTACTTC
CASSYRTVAPYEQYF
>TRBV6-5|NA|TRBJ1-3|NA
TGTGCCAGCAGCGACCTGGGCTCCGGCACCATATATTTT
CASSDLGSGTIYF
>TRBV4-3|NA|TRBJ2-7|TRBD2
TGCGCCAGCAGCCAAGTTCTAGCGGGACCCTACGAGCAGTACTTC
CASSQVLAGPYEQYF
>TRBV2|NA|TRBJ1-1|NA
TGTGCCAGCAGGCAGGTTAACACTGAAGCTTTCTTT
CASRQVNTEAFF
>TRBV2|NA|TRBJ1-2|NA
TGTGCCAGCAGTGAAATCCTCACATCGGGCTATGGCTACACCTTC
CASSEILTSGYGYTF
>TRBV7-3|NA|TRBJ2-7|NA
TGTGCCAGCCCAACCGAGGGGCAGGGTCCCTCCTACGAGCAGTACTTC
CASPTEGQGPSYEQYF
>TRBV4-2|NA|TRBJ2-1|NA
TGTGCCAGCAGCCAAGAGGAGGTCCATGAGCAGTTCTTC
CASSQEEVHEQFF
>TRBV7-9|NA|TRBJ1-2|NA
TGTGCCAGCAGCCTAACAGGGCCCAGCTATGGCTACACCTTC
CASSLTGPSYGYTF
>TRBV6-2/TRBV6-3|few|TRBJ1-2|NA
TGTGCCAGCAGTTTAACGGGGAACTATGGCTACACCTTC
CASSLTGNYGYTF
>TRBV7-9|NA|TRBJ2-6|NA
TGTGCCAGCAGCGTGGAGCCTTACGTCCTGACTTTC
CASSVEPYVLTF
>TRBV7-3|NA|TRBJ2-3|TRBD2
TGTGCCAGCAGCCGAGAGCGGGGCCCGCCAGATACGCAGTATTTT
CASSRERGPPDTQYF
>TRBV27|NA|TRBJ1-4|NA
TGTGCCAGCAGTTTGTCAGGGGTCGGTAATGAAAAACTGTTTTTT
CASSLSGVGNEKLFF
>TRBV20-1|NA|TRBJ2-7|NA
TGCAGTGCTAGTGCCCAGCGGCTATACGAGCAGTACTTC
CSASAQRLYEQYF
>TRBV7-8|NA|TRBJ1-5|NA
TGTGCCAGCAGCTTAGGGGCGTCTAGCAATCAGCCCCAGCATTTT
CASSLGASSNQPQHF
>TRBV9|NA|TRBJ1-1|NA
TGTGCCAGCAGCTTGGGACCGATGAACACTGAAGCTTTCTTT
CASSLGPMNTEAFF
>TRBV4-2|once|TRBJ2-1|TRBD2
TGTGCCAGCAGCCAAGCACTAGCGGACTACAATGAGCAGTTCTTC
CASSQALADYNEQFF
>TRBV5-1|NA|TRBJ2-3|NA
TGCGCCAGCAGGGAGTCGCGGAGCACAGATACGCAGTATTTT
CASRESRSTDTQYF